This TCR beta chain was recorded in a study of T and B cells in COVID-19 patients. Turning to the study itself: The recovered cohort's median age was about 36 years, versus 65 to 80 years in active infection.

Notes on the study in general: Highly clonal in active COVID-19, TRB repertoires exceeded healthy-donor diversity and richness at recovery. Early severe-case samples and blood from mildly ill patients during symptoms were in short supply. In COVID-19 patients, T cell receptor beta variable and joining gene use was reportedly strongly skewed.

Each TRB amplification used roughly 240-550 ng of genomic DNA from blood. This clonotype qualifies as medium-sized. Its antigen is currently unknown. The germline V gene has CDR1 MNHEY and CDR2 SVGEGT. The V and J ends lost 4 bases and 4 bases, in that order; junction bases with no gene match: 4. This CDR3 has 15 residues. TRB rearrangements were amplified by multiplex PCR with BIOMED2 TRB-A/B primers. From the multiplex PCR reads, TCRdb called clonotypes with MiXCR, one entry per CDR3 protein. The sample consists of roughly 2,000 distinct CDR3 sequences, more than 20% of them appearing once. The receptor was derived from a human donor with active COVID-19. The genes are TRBV6-2 or TRBV6-3 and TRBJ2-3; 11 bases map to TRBD2. The sample was blood. CDR3 loop: CASSWNSGRADTQYF. The CDR3 region has the DNA TGTGCCAGCAGTTGGAATAGCGGGAGGGCAGATACGCAGTATTTT.